The 22 T cell receptor beta chains below come from one sample, sequenced in a study of blood T cell repertoires in COVID-19. The protocol was immunoSEQ multiplex PCR, while the TCRdb copy is restricted to in-frame clones and leaves out a portion. The sample lists 250,000 to 300,000 clones; 75% to 90% were seen once. Sequencing input: peripheral blood. Receptors originate from a man aged 30-40 years with active or convalescent COVID-19.

This rearrangement joins TRBV3-1 (or the pseudogene TRBV3-2) to TRBJ1-2; a weak D match, TRBD1 (5 bases). Trimming removed 1 base from V and 2 bases from J, with 11 bases in between. The germline V gene encodes CDR1 LGHDT and CDR2 YNNKEL (reference sequence). The CDR3 length is 15 residues. In DNA form, the CDR3 reads TGTGCCAGCAGCCAAGTCAGGGTGGCCAACTATGGCTACACCTTC. Protein product: CASSQVRVANYGYTF.

The chain has TRBV7-3 and TRBJ2-1; TRBD2 might be the D (6 bases). CDR3 length: 14 amino acids. The germline CDR1 and CDR2 sequences are SGHTA and FQGTGA. The germline V and J ends were trimmed by 5 bases and 0 bases, with 8 bases remaining between them. The CDR3 coding sequence is TGTGCCAGCAGCCCCGGGAGCTCCTACAATGAGCAGTTCTTC. Translating gives CASSPGSSYNEQFF.

This sequence joins TRBV9 and TRBJ2-1, with 8 bases identical to TRBD2. CDR3 size: 14 residues. CDR1 SGDLS and CDR2 YYNGEE come from the germline V gene. Trimming at V came to 4 bases and at J to 7 bases, leaving 7 bases not matched to a gene. CDR3 coding DNA: TGTGCCAGCAGCACCCGCGGGGGGAGTAATGAGCAGTTCTTC. Protein sequence: CASSTRGGSNEQFF.

The chain joins TRBV6-5 to TRBJ1-1; 7 bases match TRBD1. J lost 2 bases, V lost 0 bases, and 6 bases had no gene match. The V gene's germline CDR1 is MNHEY and CDR2 SVGAGI. CDR3 size: 16 residues. In DNA form, the CDR3 reads TGTGCCAGCAGTTACTCGGAGGGGGCGAAAAACACTGAAGCTTTCTTT. This encodes CASSYSEGAKNTEAFF.

The V and J genes are TRBV25-1 and TRBJ1-1, with D tentatively TRBD1 (6 bases). The germline gives CDR1 MGHDK, CDR2 SYGVNS. The V and J ends lost 2 bases and 10 bases respectively, with 11 bases between them. The CDR3 has 12 amino acids. The DNA of the CDR3 is TGTGCCAGCAGTGAAAACAGGGTTGGAGCTTTCTTT. It specifies CASSENRVGAFF.

This clone showed up just a few times. The chain is built from TRBV5-6 and TRBJ2-7; 8 nucleotides align to TRBD2. This CDR3 comprises 15 residues. Germline-derived CDR1 and CDR2 are SGHDT and YYEEEE. V lost 1 base to trimming and J lost 4 bases; unmatched junction nucleotides: 7. The CDR3 here is CASSLYGGGTYEQYF. The CDR3, as DNA: TGTGCCAGCAGCTTGTATGGCGGGGGGACATACGAGCAGTACTTC.

The rearrangement joins TRBV13 to TRBJ2-1; TRBD1 agrees at 7 bases. In germline, CDR1 is PRHDT, CDR2 FYEKMQ (reference sequence). The J segment lost 0 bases and the V segment lost 5 bases, leaving 4 bases of the junction unmatched. This CDR3 spans 15 amino acids. CDR3 bases: TGTGCCAGCAGCGGGACAGAAAGCTCCTACAATGAGCAGTTCTTC. It encodes CASSGTESSYNEQFF.

The CDR3 loop is CASSPYNRNTEAFF. For the CDR3, the DNA is TGTGCCAGCTCACCATATAACAGAAACACTGAAGCTTTCTTT. The V gene is TRBV18, the J gene TRBJ1-1, with D unresolved. CDR1 is KGHSH and CDR2 is LQKENI in the germline V gene. The germline V and J ends were trimmed by 2 bases and 2 bases, with 9 bases remaining between them. This CDR3 has 14 amino acids.

The V gene is TRBV4-1, the J gene TRBJ1-6, with a weak D call TRBD1 (5 bases). Per the germline V gene, CDR1 is MGHRA and CDR2 is YSYEKL. This CDR3 is 17 amino acids long. Between the trimmed V and J ends, which lost 0 bases and 9 bases, there was a span of 18 bases. The CDR3 DNA is TGCGCCAGCAGCCAAGAAGGATCAGGGTTCAGAACTTCACCCCTCCACTTT. Encoded protein: CASSQEGSGFRTSPLHF.

The gene calls are TRBV6-6 and TRBJ1-5; TRBD1 aligns across 8 bases. There are 15 residues in the CDR3. V lost 0 bases, J lost 5 bases, and 3 bases stayed unmatched. Per the germline V gene, CDR1 is MNHNY and CDR2 is SVGAGI (reference sequence). CDR3 sequence: CASSYSQGADQPQHF. The CDR3 coding sequence is TGTGCCAGCAGTTACTCTCAGGGGGCCGATCAGCCCCAGCATTTT.

V is TRBV6-2 or TRBV6-3 and J is TRBJ2-3, with TRBD1 matching over 8 bases. V was pared by 4 bases and J by 4 bases, with 10 bases of the junction left unmatched. Germline values: CDR1 MNHEY, CDR2 SVGEGT. The CDR3 runs to 16 residues. The CDR3 region has the DNA TGTGCCAGCAGTTCCCTCGGACAGGGTGAGGCAGATACGCAGTATTTT. This translates into CASSSLGQGEADTQYF.

The chain couples TRBV7-9 to TRBJ2-7, with D unresolved. The CDR3 consists of 13 residues. Germline V gene sequence: CDR1 SEHNR, CDR2 FQNEAQ (reference sequence). V lost 6 bases to trimming and J lost 1 base, with 10 bases between them. The CDR3, as DNA: TGTGCCAGCAGGCCACAATCGTCCTACGAGCAGTACTTC. It yields the protein CASRPQSSYEQYF.

CDR3 sequence reads: CASSARTGEALDEQYF. As DNA, the CDR3 is TGTGCCAGCAGCGCGCGAACAGGTGAAGCCTTAGACGAGCAGTACTTC. V usage is TRBV9 and J usage is TRBJ2-7, with a weak D call TRBD1 (5 bases). Looked up from germline, CDR1 is SGDLS and CDR2 is YYNGEE. V was trimmed by 3 bases and J by 5 bases, leaving 21 bases between them. The CDR3 consists of 16 residues.

The chain combines TRBV14 with TRBJ1-6; TRBD1 aligns across 8 bases. V lost 0 bases and J lost 5; bases outside the gene matches: 3. The CDR3 totals 16 residues. The germline CDR1 and CDR2 sequences are SGHDN and FVKESK. CDR3 loop: CASSQDRTGNNSPLHF. The CDR3 DNA follows: TGTGCCAGCAGCCAAGACCGGACAGGGAATAATTCACCCCTCCACTTT.

Comment on this clone: The conserved final phenylalanine or tryptophan is absent from the CDR3, which likely points to a read error. It is unclear where the CDR3 begins or ends on the DNA, so no DNA is shown, and the CDR3 is as TCRdb lists it. This chain uses TRBV5-1 with TRBJ2-7; TRBD1, as called in the table, went unchecked against the DNA. Germline V gene data show CDR1 as SGHRS and CDR2 as YFSETQ. The CDR3 numbers 13 amino acids, ends counted. The chain's CDR3 is CASSLSLRGQVLA.

The V call is TRBV27, the J call TRBJ1-2, with 7 bases lining up with TRBD1. The CDR3 covers 14 residues. V lost 0 bases and J lost 4; bases outside the gene matches: 2. Germline CDR1 and CDR2: MNHEY and SMNVEV (reference sequence). CDR3 sequence reads: CASSLSRTGYGYTF. The CDR3 DNA reads as TGTGCCAGCAGTTTATCGAGGACAGGCTATGGCTACACCTTC.

The V gene is TRBV4-1, the J gene TRBJ2-5, with no clear D. Germline V gives CDR1 MGHRA, CDR2 YSYEKL. V dropped 3 bases and J dropped 5 bases, with 16 bases sitting between them. The CDR3 covers 15 residues. The CDR3 coding sequence is TGCGCCAGCAGCCACGGGTCCCGCCCCGGGGAGACCCAGTACTTC. Amino acid sequence: CASSHGSRPGETQYF.

This rearrangement joins TRBV30 to TRBJ1-6; D perhaps matches TRBD1 (5 bases). This CDR3 has 15 amino acids. The germline V and J ends were trimmed by 2 bases and 3 bases, with 11 bases remaining between them. In germline, CDR1 is GTSNPN, CDR2 SVGIG (reference sequence). In nucleotides, the CDR3 is TGTGCCTGGAGTTCAGGGCCGGACTATAATTCACCCCTCCACTTT. It yields the protein CAWSSGPDYNSPLHF.

A remark on this clone: Because the CDR3's place on the DNA is in doubt, the DNA is left out and the CDR3 is given as listed by TCRdb. V is TRBV7-2 and J is TRBJ2-7; the DNA was not compared with TRBD2, the D call given in the table. CDR1 and CDR2 (germline): SGHTA, FQGNSA. The CDR3 numbers 14 amino acids, ends counted. Here the CDR3 reads CASSLVGGGSGRYF.

The chain couples TRBV2 to TRBJ2-2, with TRBD2 as a possible D gene (6 bases). V was pared by 7 bases and J by 1 base, with 22 bases between. CDR3 size: 18 residues. Germline-derived CDR1 and CDR2 are SNHLY and FYNNEI. DNA of the CDR3: TGTGCCAGCATAGGCCCGTCGTCGGGGACTGGGAACACCGGGGAGCTGTTTTTT. This codes for CASIGPSSGTGNTGELFF. The full variable domain, with the rest looked up from reference TRBV2 and TRBJ2-2, is EPEVTQTPSHQVTQMGQEVILRCVPISNHLYFYWYRQILGQKVEFLVSFYNNEISEKSEIFDDQFSVERPDGSNFTLKIRSTKLEDSAMYFCASIGPSSGTGNTGELFFGEGSRLTVL.

The V and J genes are TRBV30 and TRBJ2-7; no clear D gene. Germline-derived CDR1 and CDR2 are GTSNPN and SVGIG (reference sequence). The V and J ends lost 4 bases and 3 bases respectively, with 13 bases between them. The CDR3 contains 13 residues. The CDR3 DNA is TGTGCCTGGAATCCCACTCCCAACTACGAGCAGTACTTC. Its protein product is CAWNPTPNYEQYF.

The genes are TRBV12-5 and TRBJ2-2; 12 bases are a match to TRBD1. Germline V gene lookup returns CDR1 LGHNT and CDR2 FRNRAP. The CDR3 sequence is 16 residues long. Unmatched junction bases numbered 8, after V lost 7 bases and J lost 5 bases. The CDR3 protein is CASVHGDRGLTGELFF. The CDR3 DNA is TGTGCTAGTGTCCATGGGGACAGGGGGCTAACCGGGGAGCTGTTTTTT.